This T cell receptor (beta chain) was found in a study of beta chain features in type 1 diabetes. Study-wide points: For type 1 diabetes patients, VDJ junctions showed fewer insertions and more deletions.

Note on this clone: Its antigen remains unknown. The junction shows a germline mismatch at one end, possibly a read error.

This CDR3 comprises 20 residues. Germline V gene data show CDR1 as KGHSH and CDR2 as LQKENI. The investigators reverse transcribed all of the isolated RNA, so they sequenced expressed TCRB transcripts. Around 3.57 million reads was the average for naive, central memory and regulatory T cell samples. The protocol was immunoSEQ multiplex PCR, while the TCRdb copy is restricted to in-frame clones and leaves out a portion. The profile shows 810,000 or so clones, roughly a sixth of them singletons. This TCR came from a woman between 18 and 29 years old in good health. The sample consisted of naive CD4+ T cells from blood. This rearrangement joins TRBV18 to TRBJ2-6, with TRBD2 as a possible D gene (6 bases). The CDR3 loop is CASSPRSPGLLTPGANVLTF. The CDR3 DNA reads TGTGCCAGCTCCCCACGATCACCGGGACTGCTTACCCCTGGGGCCAACGTCCTGACTTTC.